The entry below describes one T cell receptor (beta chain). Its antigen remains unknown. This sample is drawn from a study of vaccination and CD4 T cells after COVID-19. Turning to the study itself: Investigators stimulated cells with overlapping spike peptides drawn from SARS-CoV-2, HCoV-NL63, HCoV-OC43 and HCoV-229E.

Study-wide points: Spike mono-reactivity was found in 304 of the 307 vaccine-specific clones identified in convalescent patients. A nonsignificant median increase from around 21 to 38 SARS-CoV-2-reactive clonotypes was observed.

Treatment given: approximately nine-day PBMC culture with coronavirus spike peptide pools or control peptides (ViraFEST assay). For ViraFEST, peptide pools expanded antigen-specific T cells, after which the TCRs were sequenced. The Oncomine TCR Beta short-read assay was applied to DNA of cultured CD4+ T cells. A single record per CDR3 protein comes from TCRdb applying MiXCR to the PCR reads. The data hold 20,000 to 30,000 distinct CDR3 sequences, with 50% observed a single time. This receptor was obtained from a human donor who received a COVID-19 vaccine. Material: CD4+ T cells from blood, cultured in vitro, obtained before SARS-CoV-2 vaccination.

The CDR3: CAWSIGLAGGTDTQYF. The DNA of the CDR3 is TGTGCCTGGAGTATAGGACTAGCGGGGGGCACAGATACGCAGTATTTT. The rearrangement uses TRBV30 and TRBJ2-3, with 13 bases that match TRBD2. CDR3 size: 16 residues. The J segment lost 1 base and the V segment lost 2 bases, leaving 3 bases of the junction unmatched. Germline loops: CDR1 GTSNPN, CDR2 SVGIG (reference sequence).